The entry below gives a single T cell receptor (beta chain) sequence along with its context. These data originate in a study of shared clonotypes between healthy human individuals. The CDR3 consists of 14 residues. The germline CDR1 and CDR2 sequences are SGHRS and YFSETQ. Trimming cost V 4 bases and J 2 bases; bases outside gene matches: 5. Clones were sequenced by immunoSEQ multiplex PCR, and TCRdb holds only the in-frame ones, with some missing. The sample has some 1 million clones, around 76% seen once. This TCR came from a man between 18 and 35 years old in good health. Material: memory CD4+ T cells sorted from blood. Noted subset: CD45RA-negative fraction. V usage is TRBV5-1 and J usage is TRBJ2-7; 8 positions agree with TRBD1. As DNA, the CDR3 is TGCGCCAGCAGCGGACAGGGACAAGCCTACGAGCAGTACTTC. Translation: CASSGQGQAYEQYF.